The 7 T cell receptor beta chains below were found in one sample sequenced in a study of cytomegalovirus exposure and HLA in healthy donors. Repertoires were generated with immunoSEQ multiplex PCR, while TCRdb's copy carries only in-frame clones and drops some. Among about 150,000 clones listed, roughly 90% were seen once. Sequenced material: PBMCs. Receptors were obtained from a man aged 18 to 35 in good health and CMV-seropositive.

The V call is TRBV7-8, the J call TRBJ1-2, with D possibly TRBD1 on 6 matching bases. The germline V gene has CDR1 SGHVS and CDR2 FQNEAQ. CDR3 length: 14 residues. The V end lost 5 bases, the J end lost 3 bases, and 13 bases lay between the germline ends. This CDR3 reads CASSKNTGYYGYTF. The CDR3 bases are TGTGCCAGCAGCAAGAATACAGGGTACTATGGCTACACCTTC.

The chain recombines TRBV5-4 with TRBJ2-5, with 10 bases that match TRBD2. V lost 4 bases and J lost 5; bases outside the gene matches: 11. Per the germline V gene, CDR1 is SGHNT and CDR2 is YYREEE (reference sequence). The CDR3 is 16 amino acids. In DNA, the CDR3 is TGTGCCAGCAGCCCGAGGACTAGCGGAGGATGGGAGACCCAGTACTTC. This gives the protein CASSPRTSGGWETQYF.

CDR3 sequence (DNA): TGTGCCTCCCGGGGTGGTGCGGATGACTATGGCTACACCTTC. As protein: CASRGGADDYGYTF. This chain links TRBV19 with TRBJ1-2; D remains ambiguous. Germline-derived CDR1 and CDR2 are LNHDA and SQIVND (reference sequence). V was clipped by 11 bases and J by 3 bases, with 19 bases between them. This CDR3 is built from 14 residues.

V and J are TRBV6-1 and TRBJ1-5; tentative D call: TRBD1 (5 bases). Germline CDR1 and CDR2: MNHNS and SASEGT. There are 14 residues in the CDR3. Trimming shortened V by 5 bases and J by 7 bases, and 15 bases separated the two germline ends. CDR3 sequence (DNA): TGTGCCAGCAGTTATAGGGACGCGGGGCAGCCCCAGCATTTT. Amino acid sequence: CASSYRDAGQPQHF.

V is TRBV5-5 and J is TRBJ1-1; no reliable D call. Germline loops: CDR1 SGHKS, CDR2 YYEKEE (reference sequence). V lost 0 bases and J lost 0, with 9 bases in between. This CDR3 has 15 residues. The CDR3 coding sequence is TGTGCCAGCAGCTTGGAGCCTCTAGTGAACACTGAAGCTTTCTTT. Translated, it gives CASSLEPLVNTEAFF. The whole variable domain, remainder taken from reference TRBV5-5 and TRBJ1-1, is DAGVTQSPTHLIKTRGQQVTLRCSPISGHKSVSWYQQVLGQGPQFIFQYYEKEERGRGNFPDRFSARQFPNYSSELNVNALLLGDSALYLCASSLEPLVNTEAFFGQGTRLTVV.

CDR3 sequence: CASSSRMGQVNSPLHF. In DNA, the CDR3 is TGCGCCAGCAGCTCGAGGATGGGACAGGTGAATTCACCCCTCCACTTT. The V call is TRBV5-1, the J call TRBJ1-6, with 8 bases fitting TRBD1. The V segment lost 3 bases and the J segment 7 bases; nucleotides outside the gene matches: 9. This CDR3 spans 16 amino acids. CDR1 and CDR2 (germline): SGHRS, YFSETQ.

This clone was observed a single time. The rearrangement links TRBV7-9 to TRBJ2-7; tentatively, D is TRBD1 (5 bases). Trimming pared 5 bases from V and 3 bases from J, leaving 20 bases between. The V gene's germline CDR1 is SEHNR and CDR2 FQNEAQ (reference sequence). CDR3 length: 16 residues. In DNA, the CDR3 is TGTGCCAGCAGCAGTCCGGCTCAGGGTGCCGGCTACGAGCAGTACTTC. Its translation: CASSSPAQGAGYEQYF.